This passage covers 10 T cell receptor beta chains from one sample sequenced in a study of neurological immune-mediated disorders. TCRdb called the 5' RACE reads again in MiXCR, with one record for every CDR3 protein. The repertoire consists of 65,000 to 90,000 distinct CDR3 sequences, with 2.5% to 4% occurring once and the leading ten covering 4.5% to 6.5%. The sample comprised PBMCs. The source is a woman in her 50s with multiple sclerosis.

This clonotype was observed at least ten times. This chain links TRBV6-1 with TRBJ2-5; D not resolved. This CDR3 has 11 amino acids. The V and J ends lost 2 bases and 3 bases respectively, with 1 base between them. Germline lookup yields CDR1 MNHNS and CDR2 SASEGT. CDR3 DNA sequence: TGTGCCAGCAGTGAAAAAGAGACCCAGTACTTC. This translates into CASSEKETQYF.

This clonotype was counted many times. This chain links TRBV18 with TRBJ1-1; tentatively, D is TRBD1 (6 bases). The V end was cut by 2 bases, the J end by 0 bases, with 10 bases between. This CDR3 has 15 amino acids. Germline V gene lookup returns CDR1 KGHSH and CDR2 LQKENI. This CDR3 is CASSPGGPMNTEAFF. In nucleotides, the CDR3 is TGTGCCAGCTCACCAGGGGGGCCCATGAACACTGAAGCTTTCTTT.

This clonotype has a count of ten or more. The rearrangement joins TRBV6-1 to TRBJ2-6; D call uncertain. Germline-derived CDR1 and CDR2 are MNHNS and SASEGT. The CDR3 is 15 residues long. Deletions cut 1 base from V and 0 bases from J, with 4 bases between. The CDR3 loop reads CASSEDGSGANVLTF. In DNA, the CDR3 is TGTGCCAGCAGTGAAGATGGCTCTGGGGCCAACGTCCTGACTTTC.

In its sample, this clonotype was seen many times. V is TRBV5-1 and J is TRBJ1-6; D may be TRBD1 (5 bases). CDR3 length: 14 residues. CDR1 SGHRS and CDR2 YFSETQ come from the germline V gene. Trimming shortened V by 2 bases and J by 8 bases, and 11 bases separated the two germline ends. CDR3 bases: TGCGCCAGCAGCTTAGCCAGCAGGGATTCACCCCTCCACTTT. Translated: CASSLASRDSPLHF.

This clonotype was seen repeatedly, ten times or more. The V call is TRBV12-3 or TRBV12-4, the J call TRBJ1-2; TRBD1 agrees at 7 bases. The CDR3 is made up of 16 amino acids. V shed 5 bases and J 7 bases; nucleotides not matched to a gene: 16. CDR3 sequence: CASSPYKRQGISGYTF. The CDR3 nucleotides are TGTGCCAGCAGTCCCTATAAAAGACAGGGAATTAGTGGCTACACCTTC.

This clonotype was seen many times. V and J are TRBV6-4 and TRBJ2-1; 8 bases line up with TRBD1. The CDR3 length is 13 residues. V gave up 5 bases and J gave up 13 bases; unmatched junction bases: 10. In germline, CDR1 is MRHNA, CDR2 SNTAGT. CDR3 residues: CASSKDRAFGQFF. The CDR3 region has the DNA TGTGCCAGCAGTAAGGACAGGGCTTTTGGACAGTTCTTC.

There are many counts of this clonotype. V usage is TRBV5-1 and J usage is TRBJ1-3, with 7 nucleotides matching TRBD1. Germline CDR1 reads SGHRS; CDR2 reads YFSETQ. The CDR3 loop spans 15 amino acids. Trimming cost V 3 bases and J 0 bases; bases outside gene matches: 3. CDR3 coding DNA: TGCGCCAGCAGCTCCGGGACAGACTCTGGAAACACCATATATTTT. This sequence encodes CASSSGTDSGNTIYF.

The table lists this clonotype with many counts. The chain links TRBV7-9 to TRBJ2-3; 16 nucleotides align to TRBD2. The germline gives CDR1 SEHNR, CDR2 FQNEAQ (reference sequence). The CDR3 contains 17 residues. Trimming removed 5 bases from V and 4 bases from J; junction bases left unmatched: 6. The CDR3 protein is CASSAGTSGRAADTQYF. The CDR3 DNA follows: TGTGCCAGCAGCGCCGGGACTAGCGGGAGGGCCGCAGATACGCAGTATTTT.

At least ten counts were recorded for this clonotype. The chain employs TRBV12-3 or TRBV12-4 and TRBJ2-4; 9 bases are a match to TRBD2. The CDR3 covers 16 residues. V dropped 8 bases and J dropped 0; count of bases not matched to a gene: 8. The CDR3 is CASGSSGSGAKNIQYF. CDR3 bases: TGTGCCAGCGGGAGTAGCGGGAGTGGAGCCAAAAACATTCAGTACTTC.

This clonotype was seen at least ten times. The CDR3 loop is CASNFGLATNEQFF. The CDR3, as DNA: TGTGCCAGCAATTTCGGACTCGCCACCAATGAGCAGTTCTTC. The V gene is TRBV6-1, the J gene TRBJ2-1; TRBD2 might be the D (5 bases). CDR3 length equals 14 residues. The V end was cut by 7 bases, the J end by 6 bases, with 16 bases between. From germline, CDR1 is MNHNS and CDR2 SASEGT.